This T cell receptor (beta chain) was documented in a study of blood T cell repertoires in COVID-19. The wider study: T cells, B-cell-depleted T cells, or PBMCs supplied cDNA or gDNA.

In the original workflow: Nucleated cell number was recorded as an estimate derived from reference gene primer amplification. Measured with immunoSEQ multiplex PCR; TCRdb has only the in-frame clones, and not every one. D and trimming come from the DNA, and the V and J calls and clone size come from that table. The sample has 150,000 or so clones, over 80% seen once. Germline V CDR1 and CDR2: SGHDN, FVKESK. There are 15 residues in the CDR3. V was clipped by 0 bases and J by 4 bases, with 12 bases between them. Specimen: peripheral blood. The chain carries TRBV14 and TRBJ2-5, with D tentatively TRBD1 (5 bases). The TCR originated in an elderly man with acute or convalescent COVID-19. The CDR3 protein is CASSQDLVGVETQYF. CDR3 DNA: TGTGCCAGCAGCCAAGATCTGGTAGGGGTAGAGACCCAGTACTTC. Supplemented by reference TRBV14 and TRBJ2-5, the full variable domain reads EAGVTQFPSHSVIEKGQTVTLRCDPISGHDNLYWYRRVMGKEIKFLLHFVKESKQDESGMPNNRFLAERTGGTYSTLKVQPAELEDSGVYFCASSQDLVGVETQYFGPGTRLLVL.